One sample yielded the 8 T cell receptor beta chains listed below, sequenced in a study of monozygotic twins with inflammatory bowel disease. TCRdb reprocessed the 5' RACE reads; each CDR3 protein has one entry and no DNA is given. This sample carries about 160,000 distinct CDR3 sequences, with 2% to 3% going to the ten biggest clones. Sequencing was performed on blood. These receptors were collected from a human donor with ulcerative colitis or Crohn's disease, or a healthy co-twin of an affected twin (not recorded which).

V is TRBV9 and J is TRBJ2-5; TCRdb's assignment of TRBD2 cannot be checked, as there is no DNA. CDR1 SGDLS and CDR2 YYNGEE come from the germline V gene. The CDR3 is 21 residues long. CDR3 residues: CASSVTPSSGSGAPDQETQYF.

CDR3 residues: CASSLGRPEHYEQYF. The gene calls are TRBV7-9 and TRBJ2-7; TCRdb outputs TRBD1, but without DNA this stays unchecked. Per the germline V gene, CDR1 is SEHNR and CDR2 is FQNEAQ (reference sequence). This CDR3 contains 15 residues.

The J gene is TRBJ1-5, the V gene TRBV12-3 or TRBV12-4; TCRdb gives TRBD1 as the D gene, but with no DNA this cannot be confirmed. The CDR3 contains 13 residues. CDR3 loop: CASSAQEGQPQHF.

The gene calls are TRBV5-1 and TRBJ2-6. Germline CDR1 is SGHRS and CDR2 is YFSETQ. The CDR3 is made up of 13 amino acids. CDR3 region: CASSLQGANVLTF.

This rearrangement joins TRBV12-3 or TRBV12-4 to TRBJ2-2; TCRdb lists TRBD1, though no DNA is available to test this call. This CDR3 region has 13 residues. CDR3 protein: CASTQGYTGELFF.

This sequence joins TRBV7-9 and TRBJ1-1. CDR1 and CDR2 (germline): SEHNR, FQNEAQ (reference sequence). The CDR3 has 15 amino acids. Here the CDR3 reads CASSLGNAEHTEAFF.

V and J are TRBV5-1 and TRBJ2-7; TCRdb picks TRBD1, but there is no DNA to check that call. The CDR3 has 14 residues. CDR1 is SGHRS, CDR2 YFSETQ, per germline. CDR3 residues: CASSSGVGSEEQYF.

V and J are TRBV28 and TRBJ1-5; the D call of TRBD1 rests on TCRdb alone, since no DNA is present to check it. Germline CDR1 and CDR2: MDHEN and SYDVKM. The CDR3 has 15 residues. The CDR3 sequence is CASRTGSGLNQPQHF.